This entry lists 29 T cell receptor beta chains sequenced from one sample in a study of circulating and synovial CD4+ cells in juvenile arthritis (dated by TCRdb to the mid-2010s). The method was the immunoSEQ multiplex PCR assay. Entries here come from immuneACCESS through TCRdb and include only in-frame sequences with V and J called. Some clones fail to appear in such tables; in the studies checked, an unresolved V gene covers under half of the shortfall, and the cause of the remainder is unknown. The sample table contains 30,000 to 35,000 clones; only one count was recorded for just under 97% of them. Of the sample, 0.15% to 0.2% falls within the top ten clones. Sequenced material: CD4+ T cells from blood. The receptors here all came from a human donor with juvenile idiopathic arthritis.

The V and J genes are TRBV2 and TRBJ1-4; 8 positions match TRBD1. Germline loops: CDR1 SNHLY, CDR2 FYNNEI. J lost 5 bases, V lost 5 bases, and 4 bases had no gene match. This CDR3 spans 14 amino acids. CDR3 residues: CASSPGQGNEKLFF. The CDR3 bases are TGTGCCAGCAGTCCTGGACAGGGAAATGAAAAACTGTTTTTT.

The table lists this clone with a count of one. This chain uses TRBV2 with TRBJ2-1; 10 nucleotides agree with TRBD2. V lost 8 bases to trimming and J lost 7 bases; unmatched junction nucleotides: 8. Germline V gene lookup returns CDR1 SNHLY and CDR2 FYNNEI. The CDR3 runs 14 residues. For the CDR3, the DNA is TGTGCCAGCCGAAGTTGGACTAGCGGAAATGAGCAGTTCTTC. Amino acids: CASRSWTSGNEQFF.

V is TRBV6-5 and J is TRBJ1-6; D remains unclear. The V gene's germline CDR1 is MNHEY and CDR2 SVGAGI. Trimming removed 5 bases at V and 10 bases at J, with 6 bases between. This CDR3 comprises 11 residues. Here the CDR3 reads CASSEKSPLHF. The DNA for the CDR3 is TGTGCCAGCAGTGAGAAGTCACCCCTCCACTTT.

The chain couples TRBV2 to TRBJ1-1; a weak D match, TRBD1 (5 bases). Deletions cut 5 bases from V and 4 bases from J, with 14 bases between. The germline V gene has CDR1 SNHLY and CDR2 FYNNEI. The length of the CDR3 is 14 residues. CDR3 in amino acids: CASSPCRVLTEAFF. The CDR3 region has the DNA TGTGCCAGCAGTCCCTGCAGGGTTCTCACTGAAGCTTTCTTT.

The genes are TRBV2 and TRBJ1-1; TRBD1 matches 9 bases. This CDR3 spans 13 amino acids. V lost 8 bases, J lost 5 bases, and 6 bases stayed unmatched. Germline assignment: CDR1 SNHLY and CDR2 FYNNEI. The CDR3 region has the DNA TGTGCCAGCGGGACAGGGAAAGAAACTGAAGCTTTCTTT. Residues: CASGTGKETEAFF. Full variable domain (missing parts from reference TRBV2 and TRBJ1-1): EPEVTQTPSHQVTQMGQEVILRCVPISNHLYFYWYRQILGQKVEFLVSFYNNEISEKSEIFDDQFSVERPDGSNFTLKIRSTKLEDSAMYFCASGTGKETEAFFGQGTRLTVV.

V is TRBV6-1 and J is TRBJ1-5, with D possibly matching TRBD1 (5 bases). The CDR3 spans 13 residues. Deletions cut 8 bases from V and 7 bases from J, with 15 bases between. Germline lookup yields CDR1 MNHNS and CDR2 SASEGT. CDR3 loop: CASSGYLVQPQHF. The CDR3 region has the DNA TGTGCCAGCTCAGGGTACTTAGTGCAGCCCCAGCATTTT.

The count of this clone is one. V usage is TRBV7-8 and J usage is TRBJ2-5; TRBD2 might be the D (6 bases). The J call may be incorrect, as the DNA end agrees better with TRBJ2-7. The CDR3 extends over 14 amino acids. Germline lookup yields CDR1 SGHVS and CDR2 FQNEAQ. CDR3 DNA sequence: TGTGCCAGCAGCCCGTCCGGGAGCAAATACGAGCAGTACTTC. This encodes CASSPSGSKYEQYF.

This chain connects TRBV5-1 to TRBJ2-1, with D possibly TRBD2 on 6 matching bases. CDR1 and CDR2 from the germline V gene are SGHRS and YFSETQ. Trimming shortened V by 1 base and J by 3 bases, and 11 bases separated the two germline ends. The CDR3 spans 15 residues. The CDR3 sequence is CASSLIADRYNEQFF. CDR3 sequence (DNA): TGCGCCAGCAGCTTGATAGCGGACCGCTACAATGAGCAGTTCTTC.

The chain employs TRBV7-9 and TRBJ1-1, with D maybe TRBD1 (6 bases). CDR3 length equals 14 residues. Germline loops: CDR1 SEHNR, CDR2 FQNEAQ (reference sequence). The V and J ends lost 5 bases and 2 bases respectively, with 12 bases between them. In nucleotides, the CDR3 is TGTGCCAGCAGCATAAGGACAGACAACACTGAAGCTTTCTTT. Encoded protein: CASSIRTDNTEAFF. Together with reference TRBV7-9 and TRBJ1-1, the CDR3 gives the full variable domain: DTGVSQNPRHKITKRGQNVTFRCDPISEHNRLYWYRQTLGQGPEFLTYFQNEAQLEKSRLLSDRFSAERPKGSFSTLEIQRTEQGDSAMYLCASSIRTDNTEAFFGQGTRLTVV.

The chain combines TRBV2 with TRBJ1-5; TRBD1 is a possible D gene (6 bases). Per the germline V gene, CDR1 is SNHLY and CDR2 is FYNNEI. The CDR3 runs 13 residues. V dropped 7 bases and J dropped 3 bases, with 10 bases sitting between them. CDR3 residues: CASNGQPNQPQHF. CDR3 nucleotides: TGTGCCAGCAACGGACAGCCCAATCAGCCCCAGCATTTT. The full variable domain, its missing parts supplied by reference TRBV2 and TRBJ1-5, is EPEVTQTPSHQVTQMGQEVILRCVPISNHLYFYWYRQILGQKVEFLVSFYNNEISEKSEIFDDQFSVERPDGSNFTLKIRSTKLEDSAMYFCASNGQPNQPQHFGDGTRLSIL.

The chain is built from TRBV6-5 and TRBJ2-7; tentatively, D is TRBD1 (6 bases). The CDR3 is 14 amino acids. V lost 5 bases and J lost 3, with 14 bases in between. Germline assignment: CDR1 MNHEY and CDR2 SVGAGI. The CDR3 spells CASSRTEISYEQYF. The CDR3 region has the DNA TGTGCCAGCAGTAGGACAGAAATTAGCTACGAGCAGTACTTC.

The rearrangement joins TRBV11-3 to TRBJ2-1; 7 bases are a match to TRBD1. Germline V lookup: CDR1 SGHNT, CDR2 YENEEA. The CDR3 runs 13 residues. The V and J ends lost 5 bases and 8 bases, in that order; junction bases with no gene match: 6. The chain's CDR3 is CASSPGQKYEQFF. CDR3 in DNA: TGTGCCAGCAGCCCGGGACAGAAGTATGAGCAGTTCTTC.

In its sample, this clone was seen once. This chain connects TRBV30 to TRBJ2-3; 8 nucleotides agree with TRBD1. V lost 0 bases to trimming and J lost 4 bases; unmatched junction nucleotides: 6. Germline V lookup: CDR1 GTSNPN, CDR2 SVGIG (reference sequence). There are 15 residues in the CDR3. The CDR3 nucleotides read TGTGCCTGGAGTGTTGGCAGGGGGCCGTCAGATACGCAGTATTTT. Translating gives CAWSVGRGPSDTQYF.

This chain joins TRBV4-1 and TRBJ2-3; TRBD2 is a possible D gene (5 bases). V gave up 4 bases and J gave up 4 bases, with 12 bases separating them. Per germline, CDR1 MGHRA and CDR2 YSYEKL. The CDR3 spans 14 residues. The DNA for the CDR3 is TGCGCCAGCAGCCGAGGGATTTCCCCAGATACGCAGTATTTT. Protein product: CASSRGISPDTQYF.

This chain connects TRBV5-4 to TRBJ2-1; D uncertain. Trimming took 0 bases from V and 5 from J, leaving 12 bases between them. The CDR3 length is 15 residues. Germline CDR1 SGHNT, CDR2 YYREEE (reference sequence). The CDR3 nucleotides read TGTGCCAGCAGCTTGGAATGGAGAAGTGACAATGAGCAGTTCTTC. Protein: CASSLEWRSDNEQFF.

V usage is TRBV6-1 and J usage is TRBJ2-7; possibly TRBD2 for D (6 bases). Trimming cost V 4 bases and J 5 bases, with 15 bases left between them. Germline CDR1 MNHNS, CDR2 SASEGT. The CDR3 runs 14 residues. CDR3 bases: TGTGCCAGCAGTGTAGGAGGGGCCCCCCACGAGCAGTACTTC. Translated, it gives CASSVGGAPHEQYF.

For the CDR3, the DNA is TGTGCCAGCAGCTTGGAGTCGCGGGTAACTGGGGCCAACGTCCTGACTTTC. Protein sequence: CASSLESRVTGANVLTF. The rearrangement links TRBV5-6 to TRBJ2-6; D possibly corresponds to TRBD2 (5 bases). Per germline, CDR1 SGHDT and CDR2 YYEEEE. This CDR3 is built from 17 residues. V shed 0 bases and J shed 2 bases, with 12 bases lying between them.

The rearrangement uses TRBV9 and TRBJ2-1; D is possibly TRBD1 (6 bases). Trimming pared 4 bases from V and 0 bases from J, leaving 11 bases between. CDR1 and CDR2 from the germline V gene are SGDLS and YYNGEE. The CDR3 is 15 residues long. The CDR3 DNA follows: TGTGCCAGCAGCCCCGGGACAAGCTCCTACAATGAGCAGTTCTTC. This translates into CASSPGTSSYNEQFF.

The rearrangement joins TRBV18 to TRBJ2-5; no clear D. V lost 3 bases to trimming and J lost 5 bases, with 7 bases between them. Germline CDR1 reads KGHSH; CDR2 reads LQKENI. The CDR3 is 12 residues long. The CDR3 sequence is CASSPEWETQYF. CDR3 nucleotides: TGTGCCAGCTCACCGGAGTGGGAGACCCAGTACTTC.

The chain has TRBV7-3 and TRBJ2-1; TRBD2 might be the D (5 bases). The CDR3 extends over 15 amino acids. The V gene's germline CDR1 is SGHTA and CDR2 FQGTGA. Deletions cut 5 bases from V and 5 bases from J, with 16 bases between. The CDR3 bases are TGTGCCAGCAGCCTCCGAGGGAGCCCGGACAATGAGCAGTTCTTC. It encodes CASSLRGSPDNEQFF.

The CDR3 nucleotides read TGTGCCTGGGGACAGACGAACACTGAAGCTTTCTTT. Its protein product is CAWGQTNTEAFF. V gene TRBV30 combines with J gene TRBJ1-1, with D perhaps matching TRBD1 (6 bases). CDR1 is GTSNPN, CDR2 SVGIG, per germline (reference sequence). V lost 5 bases and J lost 1, with 8 bases in between. The CDR3 loop spans 12 amino acids.

The rearrangement joins TRBV5-1 to TRBJ1-2, with TRBD1 as a possible D gene (6 bases). This CDR3 contains 13 residues. CDR1 is SGHRS, CDR2 YFSETQ, per germline. The ends were cut back, 4 bases at V and 7 bases at J, with 14 bases in the middle. The CDR3 sequence: CASSPDSPLGYTF. As DNA, the CDR3 is TGCGCCAGCAGCCCGGACAGTCCCCTTGGCTACACCTTC.

The chain is built from TRBV2 and TRBJ2-3; 15 nucleotides align to TRBD2. Germline CDR1 reads SNHLY; CDR2 reads FYNNEI. The CDR3 totals 18 residues. With 6 bases clipped from V and 2 bases from J, the junction kept 9 bases outside the gene matches. The DNA of the CDR3 is TGTGCCAGCAGCAAAGCCGGGACTAGCGGGAGGAACACAGATACGCAGTATTTT. This encodes CASSKAGTSGRNTDTQYF.

The chain employs TRBV2 and TRBJ2-3, with 8 bases matching TRBD2. The V and J ends lost 4 bases and 5 bases, in that order; junction bases with no gene match: 2. The length of the CDR3 is 13 residues. Germline CDR1 reads SNHLY; CDR2 reads FYNNEI. The CDR3 nucleotides read TGTGCCAGCAGTGCGGGGGGGGGAGATACGCAGTATTTT. This gives the protein CASSAGGGDTQYF.

This sequence joins TRBV5-5 and TRBJ2-5; D might be TRBD2 (6 bases). V lost 1 base and J 1 base, leaving 8 bases between the germline ends. This CDR3 is 14 amino acids long. Germline values: CDR1 SGHKS, CDR2 YYEKEE (reference sequence). DNA for the CDR3: TGTGCCAGCAGCTTGATCGGGGGCCAAGAGACCCAGTACTTC. It specifies CASSLIGGQETQYF.

The table lists this clone with a count of one. The chain recombines TRBV19 with TRBJ1-2; 8 nucleotides align to TRBD1. There are 12 residues in the CDR3. Trimming took 6 bases from V and 8 from J; bases not matched to a gene: 5. Germline CDR1 reads LNHDA; CDR2 reads SQIVND (reference sequence). The CDR3 spells CASSRGPGGYTF. Here the CDR3 DNA reads TGTGCCAGTAGCAGGGGGCCAGGGGGCTACACCTTC.

This sequence joins TRBV7-2 and TRBJ1-6; D remains ambiguous. CDR3 length equals 19 residues. Between the trimmed V and J ends, which lost 4 bases and 0 bases, there was a span of 19 bases. CDR1 is SGHTA and CDR2 is FQGNSA in the germline V gene. The CDR3 loop reads CASSSGVGSLSSYNSPLHF. In nucleotides, the CDR3 is TGTGCCAGCAGCTCCGGGGTCGGATCGTTAAGCTCCTATAATTCACCCCTCCACTTT.

Only one count was recorded for this clone. The chain employs TRBV27 and TRBJ1-6; D uncertain. The CDR3 is made up of 15 amino acids. Between the trimmed V and J ends, which lost 6 bases and 4 bases, there was a span of 13 bases. Per germline, CDR1 MNHEY and CDR2 SMNVEV (reference sequence). CDR3 amino acids: CASRSEQMYNSPLHF. CDR3 DNA: TGTGCCAGCAGAAGCGAGCAGATGTATAATTCACCCCTCCACTTT.

The gene calls are TRBV6-1 and TRBJ1-2; maybe TRBD1 (5 bases). The germline V gene encodes CDR1 MNHNS and CDR2 SASEGT. The length of the CDR3 is 12 residues. The ends were cut back, 6 bases at V and 6 bases at J, with 11 bases in the middle. CDR3 in DNA: TGTGCCAGCAGCCGCGGAGGGGATGGCTACACCTTC. The encoded protein is CASSRGGDGYTF.